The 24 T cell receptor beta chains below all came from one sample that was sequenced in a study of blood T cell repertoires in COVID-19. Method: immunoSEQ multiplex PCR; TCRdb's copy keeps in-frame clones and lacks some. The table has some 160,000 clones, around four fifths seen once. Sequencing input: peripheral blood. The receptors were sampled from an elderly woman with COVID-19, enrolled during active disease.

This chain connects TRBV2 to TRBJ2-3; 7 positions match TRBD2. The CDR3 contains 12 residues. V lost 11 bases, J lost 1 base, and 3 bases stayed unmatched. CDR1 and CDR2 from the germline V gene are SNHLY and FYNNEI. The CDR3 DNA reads TGTGCCTGGGGGGGTCGCACAGATACGCAGTATTTT. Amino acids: CAWGGRTDTQYF.

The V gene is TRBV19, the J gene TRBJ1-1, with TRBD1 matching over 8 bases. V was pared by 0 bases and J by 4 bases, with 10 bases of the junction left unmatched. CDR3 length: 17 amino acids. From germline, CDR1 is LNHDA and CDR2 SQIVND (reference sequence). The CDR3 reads CASSIDQGAGIGTEAFF. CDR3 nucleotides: TGTGCCAGTAGTATAGATCAGGGGGCAGGGATTGGCACTGAAGCTTTCTTT.

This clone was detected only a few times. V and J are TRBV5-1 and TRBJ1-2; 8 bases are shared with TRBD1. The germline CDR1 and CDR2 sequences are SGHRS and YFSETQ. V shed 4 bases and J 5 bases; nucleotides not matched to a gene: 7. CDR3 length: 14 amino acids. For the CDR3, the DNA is TGCGCCAGCAGCGCTACCGGGACAGGTTATGGCTACACCTTC. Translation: CASSATGTGYGYTF.

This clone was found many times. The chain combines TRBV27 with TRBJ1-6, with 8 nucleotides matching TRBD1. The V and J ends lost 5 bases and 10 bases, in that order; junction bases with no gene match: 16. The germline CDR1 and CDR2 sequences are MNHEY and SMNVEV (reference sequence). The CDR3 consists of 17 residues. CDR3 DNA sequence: TGTGCCAGCAGTAGGAAAATGACAGGGGCGGGCGGATCACCCCTCCACTTT. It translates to CASSRKMTGAGGSPLHF.

The CDR3 loop reads CASSLRRGDTEAFF. The CDR3 nucleotides read TGTGCCAGCAGCCTCAGGCGGGGGGACACTGAAGCTTTCTTT. This chain joins TRBV9 and TRBJ1-1; possible D gene TRBD1, 5 bases. The germline V gene has CDR1 SGDLS and CDR2 YYNGEE. Trimming stripped 4 bases from V and 3 bases from J, with 13 bases between. The CDR3 consists of 14 residues.

The CDR3 sequence: CASSEADWGAEAFF. The CDR3, as DNA: TGTGCCAGCAGTGAAGCGGATTGGGGAGCTGAAGCTTTCTTT. This chain connects TRBV6-1 to TRBJ1-1; D not certain. V lost 0 bases and J lost 6, with 11 bases in between. The CDR3 consists of 14 residues. Germline V gene data show CDR1 as MNHNS and CDR2 as SASEGT.

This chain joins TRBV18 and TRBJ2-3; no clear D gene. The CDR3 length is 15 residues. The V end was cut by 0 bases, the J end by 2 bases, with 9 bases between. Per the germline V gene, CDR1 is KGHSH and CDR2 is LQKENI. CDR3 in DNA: TGTGCCAGCTCACCACCTTCAGAAAACACAGATACGCAGTATTTT. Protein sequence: CASSPPSENTDTQYF.

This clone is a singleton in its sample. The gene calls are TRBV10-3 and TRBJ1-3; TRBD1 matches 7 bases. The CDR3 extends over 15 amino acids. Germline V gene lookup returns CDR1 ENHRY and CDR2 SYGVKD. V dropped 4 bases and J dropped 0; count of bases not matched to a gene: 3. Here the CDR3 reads CAISVGQNSGNTIYF. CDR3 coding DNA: TGTGCCATCAGTGTGGGACAGAACTCTGGAAACACCATATATTTT.

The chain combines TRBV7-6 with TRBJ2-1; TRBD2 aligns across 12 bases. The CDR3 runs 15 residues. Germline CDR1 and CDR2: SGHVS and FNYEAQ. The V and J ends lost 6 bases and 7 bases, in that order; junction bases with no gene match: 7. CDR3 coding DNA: TGTGCCAGCAGTCCGACTAGCGGGAGCGGGAATGAGCAGTTCTTC. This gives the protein CASSPTSGSGNEQFF.

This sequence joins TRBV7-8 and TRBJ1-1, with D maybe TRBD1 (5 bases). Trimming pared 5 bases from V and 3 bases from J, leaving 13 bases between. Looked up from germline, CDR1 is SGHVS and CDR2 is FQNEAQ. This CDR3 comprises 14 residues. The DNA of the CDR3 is TGTGCCAGCAGCCTACAATCAGGGTACACTGAAGCTTTCTTT. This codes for CASSLQSGYTEAFF. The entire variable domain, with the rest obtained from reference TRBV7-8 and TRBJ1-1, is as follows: GAGVSQSPRYKVAKRGQDVALRCDPISGHVSLFWYQQALGQGPEFLTYFQNEAQLDKSGLPSDRFFAERPEGSVSTLKIQRTQQEDSAVYLCASSLQSGYTEAFFGQGTRLTVV.

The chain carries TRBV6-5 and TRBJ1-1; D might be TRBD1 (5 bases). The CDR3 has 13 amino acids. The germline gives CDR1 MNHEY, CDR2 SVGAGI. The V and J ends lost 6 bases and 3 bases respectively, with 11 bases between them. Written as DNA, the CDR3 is TGTGCCAGCAGCCCCAGGGTTGACACTGAAGCTTTCTTT. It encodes CASSPRVDTEAFF.

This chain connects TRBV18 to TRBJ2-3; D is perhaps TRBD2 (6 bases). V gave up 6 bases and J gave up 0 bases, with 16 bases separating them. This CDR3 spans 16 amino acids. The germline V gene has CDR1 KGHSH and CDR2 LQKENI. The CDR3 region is CASSASSGTSTDTQYF. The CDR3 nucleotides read TGTGCCAGCTCTGCCAGTAGTGGGACTAGCACAGATACGCAGTATTTT.

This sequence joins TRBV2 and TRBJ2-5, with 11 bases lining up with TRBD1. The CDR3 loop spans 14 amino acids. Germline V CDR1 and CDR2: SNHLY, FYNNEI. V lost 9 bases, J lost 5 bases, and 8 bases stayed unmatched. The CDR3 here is CASTGQGAGETQYF. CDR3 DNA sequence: TGTGCCAGTACCGGACAGGGGGCAGGGGAGACCCAGTACTTC.

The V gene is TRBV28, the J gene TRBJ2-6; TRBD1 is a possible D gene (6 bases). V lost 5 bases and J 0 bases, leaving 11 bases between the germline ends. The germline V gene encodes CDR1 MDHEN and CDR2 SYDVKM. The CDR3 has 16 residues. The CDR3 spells CASSPGHLSGANVLTF. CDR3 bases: TGTGCCAGCAGTCCGGGACACCTCTCTGGGGCCAACGTCCTGACTTTC.

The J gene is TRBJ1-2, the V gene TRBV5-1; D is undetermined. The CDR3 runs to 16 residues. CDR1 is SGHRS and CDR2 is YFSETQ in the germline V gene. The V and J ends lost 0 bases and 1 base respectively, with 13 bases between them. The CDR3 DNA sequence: TGCGCCAGCAGCTTGGATACGAGCTCGGTTAACTATGGCTACACCTTC. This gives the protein CASSLDTSSVNYGYTF.

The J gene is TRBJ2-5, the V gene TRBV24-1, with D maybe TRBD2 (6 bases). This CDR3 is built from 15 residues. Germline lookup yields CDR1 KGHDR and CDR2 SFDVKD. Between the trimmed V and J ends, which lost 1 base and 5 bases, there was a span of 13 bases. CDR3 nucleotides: TGTGCCACCAGTGATTTCTGGCGGCGGGGCGAGACCCAGTACTTC. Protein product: CATSDFWRRGETQYF.

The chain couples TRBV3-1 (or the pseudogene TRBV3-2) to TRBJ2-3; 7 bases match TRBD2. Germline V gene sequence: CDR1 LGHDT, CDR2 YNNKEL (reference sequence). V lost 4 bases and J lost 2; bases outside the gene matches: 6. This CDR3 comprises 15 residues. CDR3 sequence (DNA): TGTGCCAGCAGCCGGGGGGGACCCTCCACAGATACGCAGTATTTT. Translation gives CASSRGGPSTDTQYF.

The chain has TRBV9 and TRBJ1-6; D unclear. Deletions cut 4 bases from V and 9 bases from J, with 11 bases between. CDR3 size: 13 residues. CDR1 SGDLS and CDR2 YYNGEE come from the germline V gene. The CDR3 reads CASSPGSISPLHF. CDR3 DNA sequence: TGTGCCAGCAGCCCGGGGTCTATTTCACCCCTCCACTTT.

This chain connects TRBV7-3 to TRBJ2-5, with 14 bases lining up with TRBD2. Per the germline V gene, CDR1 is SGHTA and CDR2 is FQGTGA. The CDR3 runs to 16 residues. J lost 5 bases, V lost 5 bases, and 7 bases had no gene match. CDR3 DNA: TGTGCCAGCAGCCGGAGGGGACTAGCGGGAGTGGAGACCCAGTACTTC. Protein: CASSRRGLAGVETQYF.

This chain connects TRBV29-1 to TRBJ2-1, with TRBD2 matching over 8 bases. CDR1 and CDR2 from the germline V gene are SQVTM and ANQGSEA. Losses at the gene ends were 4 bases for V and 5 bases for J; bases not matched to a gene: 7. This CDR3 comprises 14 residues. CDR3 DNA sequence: TGCAGCGTTGCATCCGGGACTAGACACAATGAGCAGTTCTTC. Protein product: CSVASGTRHNEQFF.

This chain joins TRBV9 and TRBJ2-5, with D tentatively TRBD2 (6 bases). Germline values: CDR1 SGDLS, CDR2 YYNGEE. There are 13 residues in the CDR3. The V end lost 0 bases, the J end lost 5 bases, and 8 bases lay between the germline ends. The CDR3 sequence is CASSVASGETQYF. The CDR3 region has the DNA TGTGCCAGCAGCGTAGCCAGCGGGGAGACCCAGTACTTC. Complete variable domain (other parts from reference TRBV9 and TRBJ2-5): DSGVTQTPKHLITATGQRVTLRCSPRSGDLSVYWYQQSLDQGLQFLIQYYNGEERAKGNILERFSAQQFPDLHSELNLSSLELGDSALYFCASSVASGETQYFGPGTRLLVL.

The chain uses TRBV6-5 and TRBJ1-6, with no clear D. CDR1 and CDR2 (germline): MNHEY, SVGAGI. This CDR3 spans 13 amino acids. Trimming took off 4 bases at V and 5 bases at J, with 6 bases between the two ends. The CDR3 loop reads CASSSVNNSPLHF. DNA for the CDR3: TGTGCCAGCAGTTCGGTTAATAATTCACCCCTCCACTTT.

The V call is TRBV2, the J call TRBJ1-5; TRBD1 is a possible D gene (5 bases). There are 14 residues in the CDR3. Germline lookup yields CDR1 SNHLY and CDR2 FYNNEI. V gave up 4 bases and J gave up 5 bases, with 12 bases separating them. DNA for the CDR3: TGTGCCAGCAGTGTTGCAGGGATTGATCAGCCCCAGCATTTT. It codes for CASSVAGIDQPQHF.

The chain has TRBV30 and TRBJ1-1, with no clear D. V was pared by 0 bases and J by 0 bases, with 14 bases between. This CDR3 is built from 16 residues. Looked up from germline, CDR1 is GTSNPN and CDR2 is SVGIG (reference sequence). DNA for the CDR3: TGTGCCTGGAGTGTAGCCATCCGAGGGATGAACACTGAAGCTTTCTTT. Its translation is CAWSVAIRGMNTEAFF.